This T cell receptor (beta chain) was identified in a study of breast tumors, draining lymph nodes, adjacent tissues. This clonotype was seen repeatedly, ten times or more. Its specificity is not known. Axillary draining lymph nodes of breast cancer patients supplied the node samples. Using its own MiXCR run on the multiplex PCR reads, TCRdb lists one record per CDR3 protein. The profile shows about 200,000 distinct CDR3 sequences, under 40% of them singletons. Study results and caveats: The data were judged consistent with most tumor T cells coming from lymph node and expanding in tumor. Compared with basal-like, luminal-like tumors shared significantly more repertoire with nontumor tissue. Data only fit, rather than demonstrated, lymph node origin of most tumor T cells. Tumors had less TCR diversity than lymph nodes, more than nontumor tissue.

The specimen was axillary lymph node tissue. The receptor was isolated from a female donor with breast cancer. Some clones in this sample may be carry-over from other donors' samples.

The CDR3 loop is CASTLSRGVVTDTQYF. Here the CDR3 DNA reads TGTGCCAGCACTCTAAGTCGGGGGGTGGTCACAGATACGCAGTATTTT. The rearrangement links TRBV2 to TRBJ2-3; 7 bases are shared with TRBD2. Germline loops: CDR1 SNHLY, CDR2 FYNNEI. The V gene end was trimmed by 7 bases and the J gene end by 2 bases; junction bases not matched to a gene: 12. This CDR3 is 16 amino acids long.